The next 9 T cell receptor beta chains were all read from a single sample in a study of T cells in women clearing cervical HPV infection (dated by TCRdb to between 2017 and 2018). Libraries were built with the immunoSEQ multiplex PCR assay. TCRdb mirrors the immuneACCESS table, restricted to in-frame sequences. Some clones are absent from its copies; in checked studies, under half trace to an unresolved V gene, and the reason for the others is unknown. The table held for this sample gives about 41,000 clones. Jointly, the top ten make up 7.6% of the sample. The sample consisted of blood buffy coat. These TCRs come from a woman aged 18-70 years with a cervical HPV16 infection that either progressed to CIN3+ or cleared (not recorded which).

On this clone itself: The missing CDR3 end, 3 residues past where the read stops, is filled in from the germline J gene. The V call is TRBV23-1, the J call TRBJ2-1, with 10 nucleotides matching TRBD2. TRBV23-1 is an open reading frame, and its role is uncertain. The CDR3 has 17 residues. V shed 1 base, J shed 6 bases, and the junction held 9 bases outside the gene matches. The CDR3 bases that were read are TGCGCCAGCAGTCAATTCGAGCGGGAGGGCCGGTGCAATGAG. Translated, it gives CASSQFEREGRCNE. The whole CDR3 sequence is CASSQFEREGRCNEQFF.

About this clone: Read sequence stops 3 residues before the CDR3 end, and the germline J gene provides the missing end. The chain combines TRBV11-2 with TRBJ1-3, with a weak D call TRBD1 (6 bases). V was trimmed by 5 bases and J by 0 bases, leaving 8 bases between them. The CDR3 sequence is 14 residues long. CDR1 is SGHAT, CDR2 FQNNGV, per germline. The CDR3 reads CASSQTGSGNTIYF. The DNA read from the CDR3 is TGTGCCAGCAGCCAGACAGGCTCTGGAAACACC.

On this clone: The read halts 3 residues ahead of the CDR3 end, with the missing end drawn from the germline J gene. The rearrangement uses TRBV4-2 and TRBJ2-5; TRBD2 is a possible D gene (6 bases). V was shortened by 3 bases and J by 5 bases, with 13 bases between the two germline ends. The germline CDR1 and CDR2 sequences are LGHNA and YNFKEQ. There are 14 residues in the CDR3. CDR3 sequence reads: CASSHTGEEETQYF. The part of the CDR3 DNA that was read is TGTGCCAGCAGCCATACGGGGGAAGAGGAGACC.

For this clone: The read falls 3 residues short of the CDR3 end, and the missing part is taken from the germline J gene. The chain recombines TRBV30 with TRBJ1-2; D gene uncertain. The CDR3 contains 12 residues. Trimming took 3 bases from V and 3 from J, leaving 8 bases between them. Per germline, CDR1 GTSNPN and CDR2 SVGIG (reference sequence). The CDR3 DNA, read in part, is TGTGCCTGGAGAATCACAGACTATGGC. Protein sequence: CAWRITDYG. In full, the CDR3 reads CAWRITDYGYTF.

Worth noting for this clone: The read ends 3 residues before the CDR3 terminus; that terminus is restored from the germline J gene. This chain uses TRBV19 with TRBJ2-7; tentative D call: TRBD2 (5 bases). Germline V gene lookup returns CDR1 LNHDA and CDR2 SQIVND (reference sequence). Trimming removed 7 bases at V and 1 base at J, with 20 bases between. The CDR3 runs 16 residues. The CDR3 loop is CASTPTRGTGSYEQYF. The sequenced CDR3 bases are TGTGCCAGTACCCCAACGCGAGGTACGGGGTCCTACGAG.

About this clone: The CDR3 end falls 3 residues outside the read, so it is completed with the germline J gene. The chain joins TRBV10-3 to TRBJ1-1; D might be TRBD1 (6 bases). The V gene's germline CDR1 is ENHRY and CDR2 SYGVKD. CDR3 length: 14 residues. V lost 3 bases to trimming and J lost 4 bases, with 12 bases between them. This chain's CDR3 is CAISESQGTTEAFF. The part of the CDR3 DNA that was read is TGTGCCATCAGTGAATCCCAGGGGACCACTGAA.

For this clone: The read is 3 residues too short to cover the CDR3 end, so that end is filled in from the germline J gene. This sequence joins TRBV19 and TRBJ1-2; perhaps TRBD1 as D (6 bases). V shed 8 bases and J shed 1 base, with 11 bases lying between them. CDR3 size: 13 residues. Germline V gene data show CDR1 as LNHDA and CDR2 as SQIVND (reference sequence). CDR3 DNA, as far as it was read: TGTGCCAGTTGCCCAGGGGATAACTATGGC. As protein: CASCPGDNYG. The full-length CDR3 reads as CASCPGDNYGYTF. The whole variable domain, filled in from reference TRBV19 and TRBJ1-2, reads DGGITQSPKYLFRKEGQNVTLSCEQNLNHDAMYWYRQDPGQGLRLIYYSQIVNDFQKGDIAEGYSVSREKKESFPLTVTSAQKNPTAFYLCASCPGDNYGYTFGSGTRLTVV.

Remarks on this clone: The read halts 3 residues ahead of the CDR3 end, with the missing end drawn from the germline J gene. The genes are TRBV6-1 and TRBJ2-5, with 14 bases matching TRBD2. V was pared by 4 bases and J by 4 bases, with 2 bases of the junction left unmatched. The CDR3 has 15 residues. In germline, CDR1 is MNHNS, CDR2 SASEGT. CDR3 bases read: TGTGCCAGCAGTGGACTAGCGGGGGGGCCAGAGACC. It codes for CASSGLAGGPET. The full CDR3 is CASSGLAGGPETQYF.

As for this clone: The read terminates 3 residues ahead of where the CDR3 ends, so the germline J gene completes it. The chain joins TRBV10-1 to TRBJ2-1, with 9 bases fitting TRBD2. The CDR3 runs 16 residues. The junction had 10 bases not matched to a gene; V was cut back by 3 bases and J by 7 bases. Germline V gene sequence: CDR1 WNHNN, CDR2 SYGVQD (reference sequence). The CDR3 region is CASSDHQREVLNEQFF. The sequenced CDR3 bases are TGCGCCAGCAGTGATCATCAGCGGGAGGTGCTGAATGAG.